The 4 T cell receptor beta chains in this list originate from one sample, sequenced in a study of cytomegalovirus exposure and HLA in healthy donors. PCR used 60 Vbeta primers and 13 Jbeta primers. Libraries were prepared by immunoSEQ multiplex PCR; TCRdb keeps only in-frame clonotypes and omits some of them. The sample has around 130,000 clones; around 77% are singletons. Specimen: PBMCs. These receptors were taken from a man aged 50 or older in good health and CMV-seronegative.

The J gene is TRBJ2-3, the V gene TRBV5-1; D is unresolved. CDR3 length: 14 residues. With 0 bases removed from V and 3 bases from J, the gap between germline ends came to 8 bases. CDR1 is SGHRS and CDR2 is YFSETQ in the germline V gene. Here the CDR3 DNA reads TGCGCCAGCAGCTTGGATCCCTCGACAGATACGCAGTATTTT. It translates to CASSLDPSTDTQYF.

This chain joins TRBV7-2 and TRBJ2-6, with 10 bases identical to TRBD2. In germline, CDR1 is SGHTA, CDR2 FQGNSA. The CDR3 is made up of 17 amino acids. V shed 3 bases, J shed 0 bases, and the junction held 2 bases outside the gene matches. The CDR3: CASSFSGRSSGANVLTF. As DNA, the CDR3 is TGTGCCAGCAGCTTTAGCGGGAGGTCCTCTGGGGCCAACGTCCTGACTTTC.

The CDR3 DNA sequence: TGCAGCGTGGGACAACAGGACACCCCAGGTGAAAAACTGTTTTTT. Protein: CSVGQQDTPGEKLFF. The chain joins TRBV29-1 to TRBJ1-4; D possibly corresponds to TRBD1 (6 bases). The V end lost 6 bases, the J end lost 7 bases, and 21 bases lay between the germline ends. The CDR3 covers 15 residues. The V gene's germline CDR1 is SQVTM and CDR2 ANQGSEA. The full variable domain, rest sourced from reference TRBV29-1 and TRBJ1-4, is SAVISQKPSRDICQRGTSLTIQCQVDSQVTMMFWYRQQPGQSLTLIATANQGSEATYESGFVIDKFPISRPNLTFSTLTVSNMSPEDSSIYLCSVGQQDTPGEKLFFGSGTQLSVL.

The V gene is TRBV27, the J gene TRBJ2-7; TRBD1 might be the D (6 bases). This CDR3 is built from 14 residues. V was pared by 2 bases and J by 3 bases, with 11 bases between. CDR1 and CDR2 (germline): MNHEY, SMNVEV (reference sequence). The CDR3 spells CASSLVQGRYEQYF. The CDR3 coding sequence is TGTGCCAGCAGTTTAGTGCAGGGGCGCTACGAGCAGTACTTC.